The 24 T cell receptor beta chains presented below share a single source sample, sequenced in a study of T cells after posttransplantation cyclophosphamide. Assay used: immunoSEQ multiplex PCR; TCRdb lists only in-frame clones, some missing. The sample consists of about 43,000 clones, less than 95% of them appearing once. Cyclophosphamide on days +3 and +4 followed busulfan-fludarabine conditioning and a marrow graft. The sequenced sample was PBMCs, obtained just over 60 days after allogeneic stem cell transplant with posttransplant cyclophosphamide. The receptors were sampled from a male patient aged 55-69 years who received an allogeneic stem cell transplant from a related donor and was CMV-positive. Some of these T cells may belong to the graft donor.

This chain uses TRBV10-3 with TRBJ2-5; 8 bases fit TRBD2. The V and J ends lost 5 bases and 0 bases, in that order; junction bases with no gene match: 8. From germline, CDR1 is ENHRY and CDR2 SYGVKD. The CDR3 is made up of 16 amino acids. The CDR3, as DNA: TGTGCCATCAGTCGTTCGAGCGGGGGCAACCAAGAGACCCAGTACTTC. Encoded protein: CAISRSSGGNQETQYF.

The chain carries TRBV6-6 and TRBJ1-3; TRBD1 might be the D (6 bases). The germline V and J ends were trimmed by 7 bases and 1 base, with 11 bases remaining between them. CDR1 and CDR2 (germline): MNHNY, SVGAGI (reference sequence). This CDR3 comprises 14 residues. The CDR3 region is CASKPRGSGNTIYF. CDR3 DNA sequence: TGTGCCAGCAAACCCAGGGGTTCTGGAAACACCATATATTTT.

The rearrangement uses TRBV7-9 and TRBJ2-3; the match to TRBD2 covers 14 bases. The V and J ends lost 3 bases and 3 bases, in that order; junction bases with no gene match: 2. CDR1 and CDR2 from the germline V gene are SEHNR and FQNEAQ (reference sequence). The CDR3 has 16 residues. The CDR3 coding sequence is TGTGCCAGCAGCTTCGGGACTAGCGGGGGTACAGATACGCAGTATTTT. Translation gives CASSFGTSGGTDTQYF.

This clone was recorded once. The chain has TRBV5-5 and TRBJ1-2; weak D call: TRBD1 (5 bases). Germline lookup yields CDR1 SGHKS and CDR2 YYEKEE (reference sequence). The CDR3 extends over 11 amino acids. Trimming removed 4 bases at V and 5 bases at J, with 6 bases between. The CDR3 coding sequence is TGTGCCAGCAGCCCAGGGTATGGCTACACCTTC. This sequence encodes CASSPGYGYTF.

The chain combines TRBV5-1 with TRBJ1-1; perhaps TRBD1 as D (6 bases). The V end was cut by 3 bases, the J end by 4 bases, with 13 bases between. CDR3 size: 14 residues. Germline CDR1 reads SGHRS; CDR2 reads YFSETQ. The CDR3 coding sequence is TGCGCCAGCAGCTCCGGACAGCCGGGCACTGAAGCTTTCTTT. It yields the protein CASSSGQPGTEAFF.

V usage is TRBV27 and J usage is TRBJ1-2; 11 bases fit TRBD1. Trimming removed 5 bases from V and 4 bases from J; junction bases left unmatched: 6. Germline CDR1 MNHEY, CDR2 SMNVEV (reference sequence). The CDR3 is made up of 15 amino acids. CDR3 nucleotides: TGTGCCAGCAGTCCAGGGACAGGGGGGATCTATGGCTACACCTTC. Translated, it gives CASSPGTGGIYGYTF.

This rearrangement joins TRBV6-6 to TRBJ1-4; a possible D gene is TRBD1 (5 bases). V dropped 2 bases and J dropped 4 bases, with 8 bases sitting between them. CDR3 length: 14 amino acids. Germline-derived CDR1 and CDR2 are MNHNY and SVGAGI (reference sequence). CDR3 loop: CASSYRGGNEKLFF. The CDR3 coding sequence is TGTGCCAGCAGTTACAGGGGCGGTAATGAAAAACTGTTTTTT.

The CDR3 nucleotides are TGTGCCAGCAGTGAAGAACTAGCGGGGGCCTACGAGCAGTACGTC. This encodes CASSEELAGAYEQYV. The chain couples TRBV6-1 to TRBJ2-7; 11 positions match TRBD2. The CDR3 runs 15 residues. V lost 1 base and J lost 2; bases outside the gene matches: 1. Germline V CDR1 and CDR2: MNHNS, SASEGT.

DNA for the CDR3: TGTGCCAGCAGCGGACAGGGCGGCGGGGAGCTGTTTTTT. Translated, it gives CASSGQGGGELFF. This chain connects TRBV6-5 to TRBJ2-2; 8 nucleotides agree with TRBD1. The CDR3 is made up of 13 amino acids. Germline V gene data show CDR1 as MNHEY and CDR2 as SVGAGI. Trimming cost V 6 bases and J 7 bases; bases outside gene matches: 4.

The chain recombines TRBV7-9 with TRBJ2-3; 8 bases match TRBD1. The CDR3 contains 15 residues. Germline CDR1 SEHNR, CDR2 FQNEAQ (reference sequence). Trimming at V came to 5 bases and at J to 4 bases, leaving 8 bases not matched to a gene. The CDR3 sequence is CASSAGQGGADTQYF. The DNA of the CDR3 is TGTGCCAGCAGCGCAGGACAGGGTGGCGCAGATACGCAGTATTTT.

The V gene is TRBV6-1, the J gene TRBJ1-5, with D perhaps matching TRBD1 (5 bases). Germline V CDR1 and CDR2: MNHNS, SASEGT. The CDR3 runs to 14 residues. V was clipped by 6 bases and J by 4 bases, with 13 bases between them. The CDR3 nucleotides are TGTGCCAGCAGCCAACTGGGGGGGAATCAGCCCCAGCATTTT. This codes for CASSQLGGNQPQHF.

This clone was detected only a few times. In nucleotides, the CDR3 is TGCGCCAGCAGCCAAGGGGGCGGGGCCGGGGAGCTGTTTTTT. The encoded protein is CASSQGGGAGELFF. The J gene is TRBJ2-2, the V gene TRBV4-1; perhaps TRBD2 as D (6 bases). Germline V CDR1 and CDR2: MGHRA, YSYEKL. CDR3 length: 14 residues. V gave up 1 base and J gave up 6 bases, with 9 bases separating them.

The J gene is TRBJ2-1, the V gene TRBV15; tentative D call: TRBD1 (5 bases). Trimming took off 0 bases at V and 5 bases at J, with 17 bases between the two ends. The CDR3 spans 17 residues. Looked up from germline, CDR1 is LNHNV and CDR2 is YYDKDF (reference sequence). The CDR3 region is CATSRDRYRLRHNEQFF. CDR3 DNA sequence: TGTGCCACCAGCAGAGATCGGTACAGGCTAAGACACAATGAGCAGTTCTTC.

The chain is built from TRBV28 and TRBJ1-4; 8 nucleotides agree with TRBD1. Germline CDR1 and CDR2: MDHEN and SYDVKM. The CDR3 has 14 amino acids. Trimming at V came to 7 bases and at J to 6 bases, leaving 7 bases not matched to a gene. The chain's CDR3 is CASTLDRDDEKLFF. In DNA, the CDR3 is TGTGCCAGCACCCTGGACAGGGATGATGAAAAACTGTTTTTT.

The chain employs TRBV2 and TRBJ2-1, with 10 bases fitting TRBD2. This CDR3 spans 16 amino acids. CDR1 and CDR2 from the germline V gene are SNHLY and FYNNEI. V trimming: 2 bases; J trimming: 3 bases; junction bases outside the gene matches: 4. CDR3 in amino acids: CASSEWTSGYYNEQFF. The DNA for the CDR3 is TGTGCCAGCAGTGAATGGACTAGCGGTTACTACAATGAGCAGTTCTTC.

The chain is built from TRBV9 and TRBJ1-3; D gene uncertain. The CDR3 spans 16 residues. Germline V CDR1 and CDR2: SGDLS, YYNGEE. V lost 0 bases and J 0 bases, leaving 10 bases between the germline ends. The CDR3 nucleotides read TGTGCCAGCAGCGTAGGCGTCACCTACTCTGGAAACACCATATATTTT. Protein product: CASSVGVTYSGNTIYF.

V usage is TRBV2 and J usage is TRBJ2-2; no firm D call. Germline V gene sequence: CDR1 SNHLY, CDR2 FYNNEI. V gave up 5 bases and J gave up 6 bases, with 10 bases separating them. The CDR3 sequence is 13 residues long. DNA of the CDR3: TGTGCCAGCAGTCCGGTCGGGTCCGGGGAGCTGTTTTTT. This encodes CASSPVGSGELFF. The full variable domain, rest sourced from reference TRBV2 and TRBJ2-2, is EPEVTQTPSHQVTQMGQEVILRCVPISNHLYFYWYRQILGQKVEFLVSFYNNEISEKSEIFDDQFSVERPDGSNFTLKIRSTKLEDSAMYFCASSPVGSGELFFGEGSRLTVL.

The count of this clone is one. The V call is TRBV6-4, the J call TRBJ2-1; 8 positions agree with TRBD1. The CDR3 has 14 amino acids. Trimming took 4 bases from V and 8 from J; bases not matched to a gene: 7. Germline CDR1 reads MRHNA; CDR2 reads SNTAGT. DNA of the CDR3: TGTGCCAGCAGTGCGGACAGGGATCGGTATGAGCAGTTCTTC. It yields the protein CASSADRDRYEQFF.

The rearrangement joins TRBV2 to TRBJ1-5; the D is unclear. Germline lookup yields CDR1 SNHLY and CDR2 FYNNEI. The CDR3 length is 13 residues. Between the trimmed V and J ends, which lost 6 bases and 5 bases, there was a span of 11 bases. The CDR3 nucleotides read TGTGCCAGCAGGATTTTGAGGGATCAGCCCCAGCATTTT. This encodes CASRILRDQPQHF.

The chain carries TRBV5-1 and TRBJ2-7; the match to TRBD2 covers 9 bases. Germline trimming cut 6 bases from V and 6 bases from J; bases unmatched to any gene: 10. CDR3 size: 14 residues. CDR1 is SGHRS and CDR2 is YFSETQ in the germline V gene. In DNA, the CDR3 is TGCGCCAGCAAGGGGTCTAGCGGGATGAGCGAGCAGTACTTC. Translation gives CASKGSSGMSEQYF.

The V and J genes are TRBV19 and TRBJ2-1; 11 nucleotides align to TRBD1. The CDR3 length is 15 residues. V lost 5 bases and J lost 8; bases outside the gene matches: 8. CDR1 and CDR2 (germline): LNHDA, SQIVND (reference sequence). CDR3 protein: CASSRLGQGAYEQFF. CDR3 bases: TGTGCCAGTAGTCGTTTAGGACAGGGGGCCTATGAGCAGTTCTTC.

The table lists this clone with a count of one. The V and J genes are TRBV19 and TRBJ1-2; unclear D gene. Germline lookup yields CDR1 LNHDA and CDR2 SQIVND (reference sequence). The CDR3 covers 12 residues. Trimming took off 4 bases at V and 6 bases at J, with 9 bases between the two ends. The CDR3: CASSTWLNGYTF. The CDR3 nucleotides read TGTGCCAGTAGTACATGGCTGAATGGCTACACCTTC.

This clone was counted a single time. This chain links TRBV10-3 with TRBJ2-7, with 7 bases matching TRBD1. V gave up 9 bases and J gave up 6 bases; unmatched junction bases: 5. CDR3 length: 11 amino acids. Germline V lookup: CDR1 ENHRY, CDR2 SYGVKD. The CDR3 loop is CAIGQVAEQYF. The CDR3 bases are TGTGCCATTGGACAGGTGGCCGAGCAGTACTTC.

This clone was seen just once. The rearrangement links TRBV7-8 to TRBJ1-5, with 9 bases fitting TRBD1. J lost 6 bases, V lost 5 bases, and 8 bases had no gene match. Germline V CDR1 and CDR2: SGHVS, FQNEAQ. The CDR3 has 15 residues. The DNA of the CDR3 is TGTGCCAGCAGCCGCCGGGACAGGGATTCTCAGCCCCAGCATTTT. Translating it yields CASSRRDRDSQPQHF.